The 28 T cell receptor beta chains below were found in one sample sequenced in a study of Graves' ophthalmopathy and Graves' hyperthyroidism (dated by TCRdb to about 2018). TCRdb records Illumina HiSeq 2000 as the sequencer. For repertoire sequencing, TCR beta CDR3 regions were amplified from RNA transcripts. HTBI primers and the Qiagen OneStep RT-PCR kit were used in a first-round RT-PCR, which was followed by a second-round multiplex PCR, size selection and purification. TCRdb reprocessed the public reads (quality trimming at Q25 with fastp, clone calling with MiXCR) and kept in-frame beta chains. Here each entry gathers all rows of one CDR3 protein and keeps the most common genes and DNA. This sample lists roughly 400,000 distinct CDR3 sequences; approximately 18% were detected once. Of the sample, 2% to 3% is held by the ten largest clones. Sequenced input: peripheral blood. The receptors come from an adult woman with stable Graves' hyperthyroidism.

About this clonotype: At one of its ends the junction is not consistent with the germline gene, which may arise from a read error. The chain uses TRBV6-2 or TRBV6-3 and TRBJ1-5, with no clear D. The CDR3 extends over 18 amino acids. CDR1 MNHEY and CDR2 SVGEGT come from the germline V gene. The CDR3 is CASSYSVRYGYSNQPQHF. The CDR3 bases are TGTGCCAGCAGCTACTCTGTTCGGTACGGTTATAGCAATCAGCCCCAGCATTTT.

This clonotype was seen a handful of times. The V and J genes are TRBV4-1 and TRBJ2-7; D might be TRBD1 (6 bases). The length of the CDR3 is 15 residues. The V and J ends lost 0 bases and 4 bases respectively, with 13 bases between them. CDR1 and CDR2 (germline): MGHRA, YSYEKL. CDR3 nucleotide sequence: TGCGCCAGCAGCCAAGATAGGGGGATTCAATACGAGCAGTACTTC. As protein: CASSQDRGIQYEQYF.

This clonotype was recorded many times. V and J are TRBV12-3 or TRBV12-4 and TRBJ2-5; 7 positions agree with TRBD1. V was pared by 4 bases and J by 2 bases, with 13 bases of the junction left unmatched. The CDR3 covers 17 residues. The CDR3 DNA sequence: TGTGCCAGCAGTTCCGGGACAGCCCTTTCTACACAAGAGACCCAGTACTTC. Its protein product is CASSSGTALSTQETQYF.

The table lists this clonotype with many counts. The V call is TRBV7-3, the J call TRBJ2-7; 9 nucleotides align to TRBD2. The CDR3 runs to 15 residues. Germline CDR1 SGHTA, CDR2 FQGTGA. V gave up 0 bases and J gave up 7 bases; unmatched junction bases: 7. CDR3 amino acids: CASSLTAGGPHEQYF. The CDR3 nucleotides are TGTGCCAGCAGCTTAACGGCGGGAGGGCCTCATGAGCAGTACTTC.

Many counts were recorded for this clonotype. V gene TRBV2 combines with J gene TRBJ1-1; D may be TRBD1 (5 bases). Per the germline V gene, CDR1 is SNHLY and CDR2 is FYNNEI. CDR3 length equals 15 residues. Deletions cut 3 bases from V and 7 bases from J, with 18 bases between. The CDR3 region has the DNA TGTGCCAGCAGTGAGTATACTGAGAGCCAGGGTGAAGCTTTCTTT. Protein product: CASSEYTESQGEAFF.

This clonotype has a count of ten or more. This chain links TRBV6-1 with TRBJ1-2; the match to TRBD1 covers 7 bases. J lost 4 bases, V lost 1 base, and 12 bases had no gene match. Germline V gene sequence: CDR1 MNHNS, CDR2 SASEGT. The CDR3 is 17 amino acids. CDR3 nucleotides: TGTGCCAGCAGTGAAGATGGGACAGTGGGGGGAACCTATGGCTACACCTTC. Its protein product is CASSEDGTVGGTYGYTF.

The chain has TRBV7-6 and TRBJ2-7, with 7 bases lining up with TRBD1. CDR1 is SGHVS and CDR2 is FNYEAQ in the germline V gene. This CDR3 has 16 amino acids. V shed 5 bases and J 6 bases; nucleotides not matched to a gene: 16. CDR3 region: CASSITGAATSPEQYF. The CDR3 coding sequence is TGTGCCAGCAGCATCACAGGGGCCGCAACATCTCCCGAGCAGTACTTC.

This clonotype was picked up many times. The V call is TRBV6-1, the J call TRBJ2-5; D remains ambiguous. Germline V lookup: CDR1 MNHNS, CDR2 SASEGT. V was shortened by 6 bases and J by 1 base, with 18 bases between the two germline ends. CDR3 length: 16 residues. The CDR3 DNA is TGTGCCAGCAGCCCATATCAGGCCGGCCCCCAAGAGACCCAGTACTTC. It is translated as CASSPYQAGPQETQYF.

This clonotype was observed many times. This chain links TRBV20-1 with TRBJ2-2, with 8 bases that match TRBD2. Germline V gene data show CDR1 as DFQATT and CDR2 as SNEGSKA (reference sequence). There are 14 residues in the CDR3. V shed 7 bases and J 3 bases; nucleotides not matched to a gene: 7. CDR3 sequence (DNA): TGCAGTGTACCTAGCGGGCACCACACCGGGGAGCTGTTTTTT. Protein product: CSVPSGHHTGELFF.

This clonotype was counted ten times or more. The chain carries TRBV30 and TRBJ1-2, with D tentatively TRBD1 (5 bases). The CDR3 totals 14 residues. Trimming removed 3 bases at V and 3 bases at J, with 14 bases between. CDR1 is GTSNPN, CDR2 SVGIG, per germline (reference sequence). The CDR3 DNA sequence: TGTGCCTGGAGCGTGGGGCAGGGTGACTATGGCTACACCTTC. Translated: CAWSVGQGDYGYTF.

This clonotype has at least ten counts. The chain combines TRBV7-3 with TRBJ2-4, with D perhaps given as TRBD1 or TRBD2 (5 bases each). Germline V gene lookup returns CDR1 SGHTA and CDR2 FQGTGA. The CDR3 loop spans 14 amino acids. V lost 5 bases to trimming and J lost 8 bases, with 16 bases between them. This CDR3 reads CASSPMGPPDIQYF. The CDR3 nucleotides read TGTGCCAGCAGCCCCATGGGACCCCCGGACATTCAGTACTTC.

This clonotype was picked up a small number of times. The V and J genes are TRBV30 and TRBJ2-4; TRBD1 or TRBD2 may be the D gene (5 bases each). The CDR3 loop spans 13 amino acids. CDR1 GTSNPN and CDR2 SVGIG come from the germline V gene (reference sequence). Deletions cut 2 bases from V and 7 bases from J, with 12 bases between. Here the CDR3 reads CAWSSGPGNIQYF. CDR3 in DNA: TGTGCCTGGAGTTCAGGGCCGGGGAACATTCAGTACTTC.

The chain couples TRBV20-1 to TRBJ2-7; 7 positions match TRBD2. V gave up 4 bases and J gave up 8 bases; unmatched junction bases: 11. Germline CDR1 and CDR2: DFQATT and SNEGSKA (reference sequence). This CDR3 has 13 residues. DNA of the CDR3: TGCAGTGCTATGTGGTCTAGCGGAGTTAAGCAGTACTTC. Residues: CSAMWSSGVKQYF.

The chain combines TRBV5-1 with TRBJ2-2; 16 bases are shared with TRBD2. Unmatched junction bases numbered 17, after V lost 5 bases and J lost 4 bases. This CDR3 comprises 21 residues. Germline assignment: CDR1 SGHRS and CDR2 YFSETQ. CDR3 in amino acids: CASRQATGTSGRDATTGELFF. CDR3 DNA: TGCGCCAGCAGGCAAGCTACCGGGACTAGCGGGAGGGACGCAACCACCGGGGAGCTGTTTTTT. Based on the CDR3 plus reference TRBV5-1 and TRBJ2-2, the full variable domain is KAGVTQTPRYLIKTRGQQVTLSCSPISGHRSVSWYQQTPGQGLQFLFEYFSETQRNKGNFPGRFSGRQFSNSRSEMNVSTLELGDSALYLCASRQATGTSGRDATTGELFFGEGSRLTVL.

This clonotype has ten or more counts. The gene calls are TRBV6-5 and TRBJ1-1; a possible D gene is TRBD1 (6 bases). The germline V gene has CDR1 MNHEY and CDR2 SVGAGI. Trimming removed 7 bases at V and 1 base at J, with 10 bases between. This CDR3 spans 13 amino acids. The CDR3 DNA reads TGTGCCAGCACACGGACAGCGAACACTGAAGCTTTCTTT. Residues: CASTRTANTEAFF.

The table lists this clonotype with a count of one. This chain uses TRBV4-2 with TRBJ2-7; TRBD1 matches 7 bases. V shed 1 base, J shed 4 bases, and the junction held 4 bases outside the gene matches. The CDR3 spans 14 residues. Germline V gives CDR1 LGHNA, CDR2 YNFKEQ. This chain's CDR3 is CASSQGTGDYEQYF. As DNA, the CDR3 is TGTGCCAGCAGCCAAGGAACAGGGGATTACGAGCAGTACTTC.

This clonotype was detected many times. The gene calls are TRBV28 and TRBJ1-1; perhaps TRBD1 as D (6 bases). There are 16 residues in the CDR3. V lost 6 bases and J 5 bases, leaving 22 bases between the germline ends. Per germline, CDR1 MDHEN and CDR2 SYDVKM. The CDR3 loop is CASSSQGGEVWTEAFF. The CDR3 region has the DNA TGTGCCAGCAGCTCACAGGGAGGGGAGGTGTGGACTGAAGCTTTCTTT.

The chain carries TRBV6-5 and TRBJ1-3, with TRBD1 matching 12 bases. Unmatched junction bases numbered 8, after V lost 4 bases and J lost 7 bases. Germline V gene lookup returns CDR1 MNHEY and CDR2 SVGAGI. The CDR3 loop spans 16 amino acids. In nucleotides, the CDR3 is TGTGCCAGCAGTTCTCCGGGACAGGGGGCTCAGAACACCATATATTTT. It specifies CASSSPGQGAQNTIYF.

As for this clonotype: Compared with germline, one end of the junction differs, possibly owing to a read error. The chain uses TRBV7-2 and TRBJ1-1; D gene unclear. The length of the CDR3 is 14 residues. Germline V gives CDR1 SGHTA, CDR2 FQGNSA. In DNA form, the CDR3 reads TGTGCCAGCAGCCCATCTCTTACGGGCACTGATGCTTTCTTT. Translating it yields CASSPSLTGTDAFF.

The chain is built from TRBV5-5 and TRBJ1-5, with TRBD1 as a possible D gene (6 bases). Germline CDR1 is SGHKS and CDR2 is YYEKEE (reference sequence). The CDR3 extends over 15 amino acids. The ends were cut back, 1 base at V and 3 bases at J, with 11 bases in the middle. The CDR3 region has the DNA TGTGCCAGCAGCTTGATACCGGGACACAATCAGCCCCAGCATTTT. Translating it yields CASSLIPGHNQPQHF. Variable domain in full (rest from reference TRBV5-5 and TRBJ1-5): DAGVTQSPTHLIKTRGQQVTLRCSPISGHKSVSWYQQVLGQGPQFIFQYYEKEERGRGNFPDRFSARQFPNYSSELNVNALLLGDSALYLCASSLIPGHNQPQHFGDGTRLSIL.

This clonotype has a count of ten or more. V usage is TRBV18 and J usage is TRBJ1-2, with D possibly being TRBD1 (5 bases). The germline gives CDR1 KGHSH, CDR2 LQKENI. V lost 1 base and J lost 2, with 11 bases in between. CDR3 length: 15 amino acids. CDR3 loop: CASSPQGIGNYGYTF. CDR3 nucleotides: TGTGCCAGCTCACCACAGGGGATTGGAAACTATGGCTACACCTTC.

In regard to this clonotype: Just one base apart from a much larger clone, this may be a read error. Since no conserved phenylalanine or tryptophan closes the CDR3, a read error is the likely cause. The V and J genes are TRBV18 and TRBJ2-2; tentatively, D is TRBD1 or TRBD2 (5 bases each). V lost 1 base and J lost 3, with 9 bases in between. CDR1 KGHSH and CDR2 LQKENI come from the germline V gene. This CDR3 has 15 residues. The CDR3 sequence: CASSPHRGYTGELFY. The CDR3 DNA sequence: TGTGCCAGCTCACCACATCGGGGCTACACCGGGGAGCTGTTTTAT.

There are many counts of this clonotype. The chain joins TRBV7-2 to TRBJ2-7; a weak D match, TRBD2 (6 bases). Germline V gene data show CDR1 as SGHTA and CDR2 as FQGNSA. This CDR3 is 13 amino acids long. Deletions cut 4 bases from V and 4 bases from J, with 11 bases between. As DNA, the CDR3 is TGTGCCAGCAGCTCAGGACTACCATACGAGCAGTACTTC. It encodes CASSSGLPYEQYF.

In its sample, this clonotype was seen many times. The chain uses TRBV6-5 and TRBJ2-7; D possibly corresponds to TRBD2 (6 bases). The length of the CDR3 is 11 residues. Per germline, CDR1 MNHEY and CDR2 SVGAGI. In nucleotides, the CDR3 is TGTGCGGGCGGGCAGGGACTGGAGCAGTACTTC. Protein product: CAGGQGLEQYF.

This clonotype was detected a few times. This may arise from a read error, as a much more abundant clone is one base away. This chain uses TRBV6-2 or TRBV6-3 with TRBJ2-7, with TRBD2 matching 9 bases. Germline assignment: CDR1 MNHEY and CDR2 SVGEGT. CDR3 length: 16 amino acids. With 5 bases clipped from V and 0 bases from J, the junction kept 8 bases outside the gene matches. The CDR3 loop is CASSHPLAGASYEQYF. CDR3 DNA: TGTGCCAGCAGTCACCCGTTAGCGGGGGCCTCCTACGAGCAGTACTTC.

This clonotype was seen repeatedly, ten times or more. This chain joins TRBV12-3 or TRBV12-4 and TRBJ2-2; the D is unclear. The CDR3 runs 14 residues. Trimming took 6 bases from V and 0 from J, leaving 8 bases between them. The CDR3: CASRWAANTGELFF. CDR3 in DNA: TGTGCCAGCAGGTGGGCAGCGAACACCGGGGAGCTGTTTTTT.

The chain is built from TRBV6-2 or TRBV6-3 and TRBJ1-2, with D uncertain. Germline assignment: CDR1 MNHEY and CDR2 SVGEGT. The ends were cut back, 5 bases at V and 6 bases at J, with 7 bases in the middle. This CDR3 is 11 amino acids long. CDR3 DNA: TGTGCCAGCAGTCAGAGCAATGGCTACACCTTC. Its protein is CASSQSNGYTF.

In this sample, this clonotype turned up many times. The CDR3 DNA reads TGTGCCAGCAGTGTAACCGGGACTAGCGGGAGTCGCGCCAAAAACATTCAGTACTTC. This sequence encodes CASSVTGTSGSRAKNIQYF. V gene TRBV2 combines with J gene TRBJ2-4; 14 positions agree with TRBD2. From germline, CDR1 is SNHLY and CDR2 FYNNEI. The junction had 9 bases not matched to a gene; V was cut back by 4 bases and J by 1 base. CDR3 length: 19 amino acids.